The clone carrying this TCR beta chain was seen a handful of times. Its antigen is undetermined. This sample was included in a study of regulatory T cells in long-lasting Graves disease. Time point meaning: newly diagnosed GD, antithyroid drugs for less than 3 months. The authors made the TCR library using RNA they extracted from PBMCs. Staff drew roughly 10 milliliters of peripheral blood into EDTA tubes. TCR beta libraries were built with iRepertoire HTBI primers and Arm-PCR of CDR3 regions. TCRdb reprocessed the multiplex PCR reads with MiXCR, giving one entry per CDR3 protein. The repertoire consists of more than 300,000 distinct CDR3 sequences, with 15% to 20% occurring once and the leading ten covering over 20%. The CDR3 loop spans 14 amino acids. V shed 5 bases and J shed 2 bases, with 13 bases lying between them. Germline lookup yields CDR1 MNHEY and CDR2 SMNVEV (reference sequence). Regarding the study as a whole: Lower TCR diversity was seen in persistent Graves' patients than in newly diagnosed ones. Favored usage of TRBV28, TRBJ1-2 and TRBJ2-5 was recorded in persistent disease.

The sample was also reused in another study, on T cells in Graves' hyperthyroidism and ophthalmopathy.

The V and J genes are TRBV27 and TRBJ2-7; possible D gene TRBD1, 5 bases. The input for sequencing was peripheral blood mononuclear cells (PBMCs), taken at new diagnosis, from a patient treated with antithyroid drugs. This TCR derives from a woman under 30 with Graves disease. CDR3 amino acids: CASSRQGHTYEQYF. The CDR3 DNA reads TGTGCCAGCAGTCGACAAGGACATACCTACGAGCAGTACTTC.